Listed here are 9 T cell receptor beta chains from one sample, sequenced in a study of identical twins (dated by TCRdb to the mid-2010s). The library was generated by 5' RACE. Sequencing was performed on an Illumina HiSeq 2000. TCRdb cleaned the public reads at Q25 with fastp, built clones with MiXCR and kept in-frame beta chains. A single entry per CDR3 protein holds the most common genes and DNA from its merged rows. Recorded for this sample are 1.5 million to 2 million distinct CDR3 sequences; roughly 35% of them occurred a single time. The ten most abundant clones make up more than 0.25% of the sample. The sequenced sample was cord blood. These receptors were collected from a newborn girl in good health.

As to this clonotype: The junction departs from germline at one end; a sequencing error may be responsible. The rearrangement joins TRBV28 to TRBJ2-5; D is undetermined. The CDR3 is 13 amino acids. Germline CDR1 reads MDHEN; CDR2 reads SYDVKM. Here the CDR3 DNA reads TGTACCAGCAGGCGCCTCCAGGTGCAGGCCCAGTACTTC. Its protein product is CTSRRLQVQAQYF. The full variable domain, its missing parts supplied by reference TRBV28 and TRBJ2-5, is DVKVTQSSRYLVKRTGEKVFLECVQDMDHENMFWYRQDPGLGLRLIYFSYDVKMKEKGDIPEGYSVSREKKERFSLILESASTNQTSMYLCTSRRLQVQAQYFGPGTRLLVL.

This clonotype was detected only a few times. The chain carries TRBV20-1 and TRBJ1-4; a possible D gene is TRBD1 (6 bases). The CDR3 totals 16 residues. Germline V lookup: CDR1 DFQATT, CDR2 SNEGSKA (reference sequence). The V end lost 6 bases, the J end lost 0 bases, and 17 bases lay between the germline ends. In DNA, the CDR3 is TGCAGTGCCGTACAAGGGGGAGCTGCAACTAATGAAAAACTGTTTTTT. Amino acids: CSAVQGGAATNEKLFF.

The chain combines TRBV19 with TRBJ2-1; 14 nucleotides align to TRBD2. Germline loops: CDR1 LNHDA, CDR2 SQIVND (reference sequence). Losses at the gene ends were 6 bases for V and 8 bases for J; bases not matched to a gene: 6. CDR3 length equals 15 residues. The CDR3, as DNA: TGTGCCAGTAGCCGGACTAGCGGGAGGACGGATGAGCAGTTCTTC. Translation: CASSRTSGRTDEQFF.

V gene TRBV7-8 combines with J gene TRBJ2-1; TRBD2 agrees at 9 bases. Per germline, CDR1 SGHVS and CDR2 FQNEAQ. J lost 5 bases, V lost 3 bases, and 11 bases had no gene match. This CDR3 contains 17 residues. The CDR3 sequence: CASSFTAGGGVHNEQFF. CDR3 sequence (DNA): TGTGCCAGCAGCTTTACGGCGGGAGGGGGAGTACACAATGAGCAGTTCTTC.

V gene TRBV4-2 combines with J gene TRBJ1-4; a possible D gene is TRBD1 (6 bases). The germline V and J ends were trimmed by 3 bases and 4 bases, with 12 bases remaining between them. The CDR3 consists of 15 residues. Germline V gene sequence: CDR1 LGHNA, CDR2 YNFKEQ. The CDR3 DNA is TGTGCCAGCAGCCACGCGGACAGCAATAATGAAAAACTGTTTTTT. As protein: CASSHADSNNEKLFF.

The chain couples TRBV5-1 to TRBJ2-7, with 11 bases that match TRBD2. This CDR3 has 14 residues. The junction had 3 bases not matched to a gene; V was cut back by 7 bases and J by 0 bases. Germline CDR1 SGHRS, CDR2 YFSETQ. In nucleotides, the CDR3 is TGCGCCAGCGGCGGACTAGCGGGCTCCTACGAGCAGTACTTC. This codes for CASGGLAGSYEQYF.

This clonotype was seen ten or more times. This rearrangement joins TRBV6-5 to TRBJ2-7, with D possibly TRBD1 on 5 matching bases. Germline V lookup: CDR1 MNHEY, CDR2 SVGAGI. The CDR3 contains 15 residues. V was trimmed by 0 bases and J by 4 bases, leaving 13 bases between them. The CDR3: CASSYSGLVGYEQYF. In nucleotides, the CDR3 is TGTGCCAGCAGTTACTCGGGGCTAGTTGGGTACGAGCAGTACTTC.

The chain combines TRBV27 with TRBJ1-1, with D maybe TRBD1 (6 bases). The length of the CDR3 is 14 residues. Germline CDR1 and CDR2: MNHEY and SMNVEV (reference sequence). V was pared by 3 bases and J by 4 bases, with 12 bases between. This CDR3 is CASSLGGQTTEAFF. The CDR3 region has the DNA TGTGCCAGCAGTTTGGGAGGACAGACCACTGAAGCTTTCTTT.

In its sample, this clonotype was seen a few times. This sequence joins TRBV20-1 and TRBJ2-7; weak D call: TRBD2 (5 bases). Germline V gene sequence: CDR1 DFQATT, CDR2 SNEGSKA (reference sequence). The V and J ends lost 6 bases and 4 bases respectively, with 16 bases between them. The CDR3 runs to 13 residues. CDR3 DNA: TGCAGTGCCTCCCAAGCGGTCCTTTACGAGCAGTACTTC. This translates into CSASQAVLYEQYF.